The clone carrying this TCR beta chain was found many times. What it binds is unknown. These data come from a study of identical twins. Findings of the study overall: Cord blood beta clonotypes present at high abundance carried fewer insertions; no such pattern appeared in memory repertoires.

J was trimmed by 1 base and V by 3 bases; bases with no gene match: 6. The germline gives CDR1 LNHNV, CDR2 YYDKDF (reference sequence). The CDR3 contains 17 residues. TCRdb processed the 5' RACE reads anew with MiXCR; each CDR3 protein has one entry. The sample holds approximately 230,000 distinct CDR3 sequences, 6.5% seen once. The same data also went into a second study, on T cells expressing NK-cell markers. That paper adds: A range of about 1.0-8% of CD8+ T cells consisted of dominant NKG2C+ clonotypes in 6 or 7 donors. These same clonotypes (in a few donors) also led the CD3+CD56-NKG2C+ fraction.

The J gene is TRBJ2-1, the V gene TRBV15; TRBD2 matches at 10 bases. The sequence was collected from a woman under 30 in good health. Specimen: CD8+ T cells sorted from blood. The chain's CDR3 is CATSSLASGSSYNEQFF. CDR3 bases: TGTGCCACCAGCAGCTTGGCTAGCGGGAGTTCCTACAATGAGCAGTTCTTC.